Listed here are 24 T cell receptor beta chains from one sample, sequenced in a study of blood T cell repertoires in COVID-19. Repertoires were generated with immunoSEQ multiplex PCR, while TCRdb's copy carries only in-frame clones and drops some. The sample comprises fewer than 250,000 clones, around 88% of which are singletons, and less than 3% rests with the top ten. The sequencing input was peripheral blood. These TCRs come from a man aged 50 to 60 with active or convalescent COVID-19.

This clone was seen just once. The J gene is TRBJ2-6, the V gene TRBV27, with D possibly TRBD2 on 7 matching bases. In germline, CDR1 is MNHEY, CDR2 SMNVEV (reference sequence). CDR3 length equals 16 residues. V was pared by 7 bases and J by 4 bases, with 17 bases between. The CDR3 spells CASTKGRGQGANVLTF. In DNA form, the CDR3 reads TGTGCCAGCACCAAGGGGCGGGGGCAAGGGGCCAACGTCCTGACTTTC.

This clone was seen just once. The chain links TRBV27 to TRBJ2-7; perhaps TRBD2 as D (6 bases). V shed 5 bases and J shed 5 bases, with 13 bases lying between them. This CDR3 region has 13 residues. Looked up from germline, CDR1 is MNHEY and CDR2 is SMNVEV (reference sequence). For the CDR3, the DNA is TGTGCCAGCAGTCACGGGGGACGCGACGAGCAGTACTTC. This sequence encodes CASSHGGRDEQYF.

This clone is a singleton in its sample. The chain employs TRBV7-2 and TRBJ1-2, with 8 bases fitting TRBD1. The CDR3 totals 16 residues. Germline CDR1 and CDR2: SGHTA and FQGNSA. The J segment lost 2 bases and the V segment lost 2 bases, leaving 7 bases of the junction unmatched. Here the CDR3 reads CASSLTRTGINYGYTF. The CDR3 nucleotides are TGTGCCAGCAGCTTAACCCGGACAGGGATCAACTATGGCTACACCTTC.

The CDR3 spells CASSQHHQRPDTQYF. The CDR3 DNA follows: TGTGCCAGCAGCCAACACCATCAGCGGCCAGATACGCAGTATTTT. The V and J genes are TRBV4-2 and TRBJ2-3; a possible D gene is TRBD2 (5 bases). The length of the CDR3 is 15 residues. CDR1 is LGHNA and CDR2 is YNFKEQ in the germline V gene. V lost 2 bases, J lost 4 bases, and 13 bases lay in between.

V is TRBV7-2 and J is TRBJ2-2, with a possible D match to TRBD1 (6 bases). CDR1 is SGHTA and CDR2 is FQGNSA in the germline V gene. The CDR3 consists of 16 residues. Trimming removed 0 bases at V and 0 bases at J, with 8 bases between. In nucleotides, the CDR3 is TGTGCCAGCAGCTTAGCGGCAGGGGCGAACACCGGGGAGCTGTTTTTT. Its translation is CASSLAAGANTGELFF.

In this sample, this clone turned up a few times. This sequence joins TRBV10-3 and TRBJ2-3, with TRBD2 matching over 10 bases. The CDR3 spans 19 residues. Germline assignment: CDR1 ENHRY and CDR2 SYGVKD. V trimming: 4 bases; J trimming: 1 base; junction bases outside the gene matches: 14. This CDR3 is CAISAASGGQTGGTDTQYF. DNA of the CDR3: TGTGCCATCAGTGCGGCTAGCGGGGGCCAAACGGGTGGCACAGATACGCAGTATTTT.

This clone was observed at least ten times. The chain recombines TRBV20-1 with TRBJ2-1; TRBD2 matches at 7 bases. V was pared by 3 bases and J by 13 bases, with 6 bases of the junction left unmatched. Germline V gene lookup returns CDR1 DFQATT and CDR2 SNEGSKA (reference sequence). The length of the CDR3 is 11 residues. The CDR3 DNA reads TGCAGTGCTAGTAAGCGGGAAAAACAGTTCTTC. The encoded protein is CSASKREKQFF.

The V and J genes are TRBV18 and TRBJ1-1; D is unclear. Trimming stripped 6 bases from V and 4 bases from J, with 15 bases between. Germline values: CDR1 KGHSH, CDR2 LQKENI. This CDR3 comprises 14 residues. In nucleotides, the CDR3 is TGTGCCAGCTCTCTCGGGCTTGAGGGCACTGAAGCTTTCTTT. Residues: CASSLGLEGTEAFF. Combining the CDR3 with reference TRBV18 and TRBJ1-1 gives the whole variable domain NAGVMQNPRHLVRRRGQEARLRCSPMKGHSHVYWYRQLPEEGLKFMVYLQKENIIDESGMPKERFSAEFPKEGPSILRIQQVVRGDSAAYFCASSLGLEGTEAFFGQGTRLTVV.

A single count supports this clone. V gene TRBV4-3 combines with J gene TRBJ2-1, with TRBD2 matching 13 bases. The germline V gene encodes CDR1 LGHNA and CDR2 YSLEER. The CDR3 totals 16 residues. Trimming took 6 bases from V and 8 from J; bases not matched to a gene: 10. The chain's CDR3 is CASSIGTSGGAHEQFF. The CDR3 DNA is TGCGCCAGCAGTATAGGAACTAGCGGGGGGGCGCATGAGCAGTTCTTC.

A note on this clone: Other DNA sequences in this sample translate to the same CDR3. The CDR3 region has the DNA TGCGCCAGCAGCCTGGACAGCTCTGGAAACACCATATATTTT. It specifies CASSLDSSGNTIYF. The chain links TRBV5-1 to TRBJ1-3, with D maybe TRBD1 (6 bases). In germline, CDR1 is SGHRS, CDR2 YFSETQ. The CDR3 sequence is 14 residues long. V lost 4 bases to trimming and J lost 0 bases, with 8 bases between them. Combining the CDR3 with reference TRBV5-1 and TRBJ1-3 gives the whole variable domain KAGVTQTPRYLIKTRGQQVTLSCSPISGHRSVSWYQQTPGQGLQFLFEYFSETQRNKGNFPGRFSGRQFSNSRSEMNVSTLELGDSALYLCASSLDSSGNTIYFGEGSWLTVV.

DNA for the CDR3: TGTGCCAGCAGCCGACTCCTTGACCCCAATCAGCCCCAGCATTTT. Translated: CASSRLLDPNQPQHF. The chain carries TRBV28 and TRBJ1-5; D is unclear. The CDR3 covers 15 residues. Germline V gene sequence: CDR1 MDHEN, CDR2 SYDVKM. Between the trimmed V and J ends, which lost 6 bases and 3 bases, there was a span of 15 bases.

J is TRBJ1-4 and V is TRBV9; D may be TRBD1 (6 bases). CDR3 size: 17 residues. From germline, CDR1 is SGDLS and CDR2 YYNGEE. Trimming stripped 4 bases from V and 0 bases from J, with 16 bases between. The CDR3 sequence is CASSPQGGFSTNEKLFF. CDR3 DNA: TGTGCCAGCAGCCCCCAAGGGGGTTTTTCAACTAATGAAAAACTGTTTTTT.

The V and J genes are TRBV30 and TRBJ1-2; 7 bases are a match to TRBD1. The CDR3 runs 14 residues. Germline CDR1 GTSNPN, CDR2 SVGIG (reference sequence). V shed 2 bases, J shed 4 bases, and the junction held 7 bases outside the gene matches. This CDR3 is CAWSLGDSGYGYTF. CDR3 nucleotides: TGTGCCTGGAGTTTAGGGGACAGTGGCTATGGCTACACCTTC.

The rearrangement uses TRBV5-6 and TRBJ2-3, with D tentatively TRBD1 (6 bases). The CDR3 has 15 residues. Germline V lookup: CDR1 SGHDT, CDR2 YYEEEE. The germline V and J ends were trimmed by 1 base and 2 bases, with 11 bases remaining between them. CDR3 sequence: CASSLYRVPTDTQYF. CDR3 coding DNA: TGTGCCAGCAGCTTGTACAGGGTGCCCACAGATACGCAGTATTTT.

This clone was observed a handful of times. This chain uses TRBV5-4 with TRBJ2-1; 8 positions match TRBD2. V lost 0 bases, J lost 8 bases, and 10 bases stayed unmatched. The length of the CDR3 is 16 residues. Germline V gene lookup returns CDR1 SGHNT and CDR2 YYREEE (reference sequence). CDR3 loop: CASSLARQRENDEQFF. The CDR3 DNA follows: TGTGCCAGCAGCTTGGCCCGACAGCGGGAGAACGATGAGCAGTTCTTC.

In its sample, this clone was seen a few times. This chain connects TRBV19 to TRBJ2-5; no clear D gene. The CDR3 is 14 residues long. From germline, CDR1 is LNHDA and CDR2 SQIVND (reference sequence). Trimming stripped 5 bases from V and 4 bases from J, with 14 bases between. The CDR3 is CASSFSASRETQYF. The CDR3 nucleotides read TGTGCCAGTAGTTTTTCAGCGAGTCGAGAGACCCAGTACTTC.

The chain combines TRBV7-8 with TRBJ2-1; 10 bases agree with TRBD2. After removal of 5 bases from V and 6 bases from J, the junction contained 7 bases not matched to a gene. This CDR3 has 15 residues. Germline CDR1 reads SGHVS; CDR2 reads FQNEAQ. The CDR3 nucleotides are TGTGCCAGCAGCCCTGCTAGCGGGAGTTTCAATGAGCAGTTCTTC. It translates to CASSPASGSFNEQFF.

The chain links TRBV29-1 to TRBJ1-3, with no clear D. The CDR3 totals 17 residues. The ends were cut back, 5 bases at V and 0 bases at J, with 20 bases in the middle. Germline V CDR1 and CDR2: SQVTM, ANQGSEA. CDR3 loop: CSVIGGRSLRSGNTIYF. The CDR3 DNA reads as TGCAGCGTTATAGGTGGCAGGTCTCTCCGCTCTGGAAACACCATATATTTT.

The CDR3 nucleotides read TGCAGCGTCGCCCCTACTAGCGGGAGTTCCTACAATGAGCAGTTCTTC. Translated: CSVAPTSGSSYNEQFF. J is TRBJ2-1 and V is TRBV29-1; 11 positions agree with TRBD2. There are 16 residues in the CDR3. The ends lost 6 bases at V and 1 base at J; junction bases unmatched: 8. CDR1 is SQVTM and CDR2 is ANQGSEA in the germline V gene.

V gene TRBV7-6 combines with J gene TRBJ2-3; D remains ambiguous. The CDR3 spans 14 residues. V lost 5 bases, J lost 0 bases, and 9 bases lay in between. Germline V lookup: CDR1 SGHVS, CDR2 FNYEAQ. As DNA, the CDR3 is TGTGCCAGCAGCGCAGGCTCCAGCACAGATACGCAGTATTTT. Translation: CASSAGSSTDTQYF.

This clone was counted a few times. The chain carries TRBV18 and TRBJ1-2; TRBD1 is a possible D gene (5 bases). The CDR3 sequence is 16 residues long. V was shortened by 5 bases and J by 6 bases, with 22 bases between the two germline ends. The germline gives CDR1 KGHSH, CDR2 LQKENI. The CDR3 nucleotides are TGTGCCAGCTCATCGCCGGGACTCCTCTCAGTAGATGGCTACACCTTC. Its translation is CASSSPGLLSVDGYTF.

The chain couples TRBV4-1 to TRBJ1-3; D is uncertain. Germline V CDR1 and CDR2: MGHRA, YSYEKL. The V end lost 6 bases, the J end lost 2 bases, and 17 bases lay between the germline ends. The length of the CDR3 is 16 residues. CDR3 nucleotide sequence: TGCGCCAGCAGTCCCGGCGGCCAAGGAGCTGGAAACACCATATATTTT. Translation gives CASSPGGQGAGNTIYF.

The CDR3 loop reads CASSPGGGSHQPQHF. As DNA, the CDR3 is TGTGCCAGCTCACCGGGGGGGGGTTCCCACCAGCCCCAGCATTTT. This chain joins TRBV18 and TRBJ1-5, with a weak D call TRBD1 (5 bases). Germline values: CDR1 KGHSH, CDR2 LQKENI. V was clipped by 3 bases and J by 7 bases, with 16 bases between them. The CDR3 has 15 residues.

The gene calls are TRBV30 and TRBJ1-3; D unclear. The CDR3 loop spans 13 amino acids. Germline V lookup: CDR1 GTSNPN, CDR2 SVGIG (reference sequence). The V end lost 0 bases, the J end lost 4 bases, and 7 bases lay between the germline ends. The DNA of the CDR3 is TGTGCCTGGAGTGTAATAGTAGGAAACACCATATATTTT. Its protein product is CAWSVIVGNTIYF.